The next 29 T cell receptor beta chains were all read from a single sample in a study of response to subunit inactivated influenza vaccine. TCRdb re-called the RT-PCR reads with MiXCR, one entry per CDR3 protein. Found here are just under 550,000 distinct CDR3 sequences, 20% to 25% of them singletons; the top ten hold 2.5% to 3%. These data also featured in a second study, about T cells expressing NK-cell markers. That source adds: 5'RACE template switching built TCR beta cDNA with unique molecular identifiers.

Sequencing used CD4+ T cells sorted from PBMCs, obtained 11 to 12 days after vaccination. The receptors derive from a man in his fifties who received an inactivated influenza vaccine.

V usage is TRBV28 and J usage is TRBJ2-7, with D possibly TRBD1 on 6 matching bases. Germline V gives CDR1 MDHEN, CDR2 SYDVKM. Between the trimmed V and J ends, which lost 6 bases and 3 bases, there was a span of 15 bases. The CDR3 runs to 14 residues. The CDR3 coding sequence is TGTGCCAGCAGCTCCTTCGGGACATTCTACGAGCAGTACTTC. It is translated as CASSSFGTFYEQYF. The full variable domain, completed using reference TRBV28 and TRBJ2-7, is DVKVTQSSRYLVKRTGEKVFLECVQDMDHENMFWYRQDPGLGLRLIYFSYDVKMKEKGDIPEGYSVSREKKERFSLILESASTNQTSMYLCASSSFGTFYEQYFGPGTRLTVT.

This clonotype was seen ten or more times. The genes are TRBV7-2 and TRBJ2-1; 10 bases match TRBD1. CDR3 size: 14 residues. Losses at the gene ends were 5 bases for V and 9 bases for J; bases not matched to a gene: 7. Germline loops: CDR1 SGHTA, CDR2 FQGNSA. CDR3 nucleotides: TGTGCCAGCAGCGCCCGACAGGGGGCTAGTGAGCAGTTCTTC. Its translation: CASSARQGASEQFF.

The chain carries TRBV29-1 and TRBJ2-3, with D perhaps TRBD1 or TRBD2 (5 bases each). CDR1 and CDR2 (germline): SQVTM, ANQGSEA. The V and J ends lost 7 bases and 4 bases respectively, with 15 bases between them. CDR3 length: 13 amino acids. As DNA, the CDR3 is TGCAGCGCCACTGGGGGTGTAGCAGATACGCAGTATTTT. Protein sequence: CSATGGVADTQYF.

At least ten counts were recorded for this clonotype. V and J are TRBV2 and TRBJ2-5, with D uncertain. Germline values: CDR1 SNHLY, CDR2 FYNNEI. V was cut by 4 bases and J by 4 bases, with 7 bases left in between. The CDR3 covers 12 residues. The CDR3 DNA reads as TGTGCCAGCAGTGTGGTGATAGAGACCCAGTACTTC. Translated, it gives CASSVVIETQYF.

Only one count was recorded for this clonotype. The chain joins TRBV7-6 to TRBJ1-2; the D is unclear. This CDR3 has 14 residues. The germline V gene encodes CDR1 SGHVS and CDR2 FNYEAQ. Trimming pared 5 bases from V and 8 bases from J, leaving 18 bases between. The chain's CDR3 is CASSLNPNNRGYTF. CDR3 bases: TGTGCCAGCAGCCTAAACCCCAACAACAGAGGCTACACCTTC.

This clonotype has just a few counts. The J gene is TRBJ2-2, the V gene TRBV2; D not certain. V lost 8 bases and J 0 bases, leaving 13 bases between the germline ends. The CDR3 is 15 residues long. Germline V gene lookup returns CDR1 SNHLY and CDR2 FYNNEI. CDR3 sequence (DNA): TGTGCCAGCTCCCCGGATTCGTCGAACACCGGGGAGCTGTTTTTT. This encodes CASSPDSSNTGELFF.

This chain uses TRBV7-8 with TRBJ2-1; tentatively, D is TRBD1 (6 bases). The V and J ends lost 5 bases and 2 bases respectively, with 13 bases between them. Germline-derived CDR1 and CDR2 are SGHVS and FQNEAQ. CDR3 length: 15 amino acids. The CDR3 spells CASSPDRNPYNEQFF. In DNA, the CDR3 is TGTGCCAGCAGCCCGGACAGAAACCCCTACAATGAGCAGTTCTTC.

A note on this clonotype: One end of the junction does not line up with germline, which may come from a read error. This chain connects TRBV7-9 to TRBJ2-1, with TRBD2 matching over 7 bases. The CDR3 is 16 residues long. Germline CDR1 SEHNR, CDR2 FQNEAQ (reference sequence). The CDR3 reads CASTLNLAGDYNEQFF. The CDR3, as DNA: TGTGCCAGCACCTTAAATTTGGCGGGGGACTACAATGAGCAGTTCTTC. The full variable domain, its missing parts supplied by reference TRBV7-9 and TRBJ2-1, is DTGVSQNPRHKITKRGQNVTFRCDPISEHNRLYWYRQTLGQGPEFLTYFQNEAQLEKSRLLSDRFSAERPKGSFSTLEIQRTEQGDSAMYLCASTLNLAGDYNEQFFGPGTRLTVL.

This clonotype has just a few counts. The CDR3 loop reads CAITGQGGTDTQYF. The DNA of the CDR3 is TGTGCCATCACCGGACAGGGAGGCACAGATACGCAGTATTTT. The chain has TRBV10-3 and TRBJ2-3, with 8 bases aligning to TRBD1. CDR3 length: 14 residues. Unmatched junction bases numbered 4, after V lost 7 bases and J lost 1 base. Germline V CDR1 and CDR2: ENHRY, SYGVKD.

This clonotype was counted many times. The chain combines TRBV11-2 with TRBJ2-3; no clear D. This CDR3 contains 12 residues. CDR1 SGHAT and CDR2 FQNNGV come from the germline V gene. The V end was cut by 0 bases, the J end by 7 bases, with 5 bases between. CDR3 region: CASSLDPNTQYF. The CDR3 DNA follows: TGTGCCAGCAGCTTAGATCCAAATACGCAGTATTTT.

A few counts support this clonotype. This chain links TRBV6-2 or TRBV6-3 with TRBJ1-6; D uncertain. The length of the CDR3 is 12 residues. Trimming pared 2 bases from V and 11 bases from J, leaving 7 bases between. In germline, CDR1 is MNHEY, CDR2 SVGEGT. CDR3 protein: CASSYGGAPLHF. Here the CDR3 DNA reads TGTGCCAGCAGTTACGGCGGAGCACCCCTCCACTTT.

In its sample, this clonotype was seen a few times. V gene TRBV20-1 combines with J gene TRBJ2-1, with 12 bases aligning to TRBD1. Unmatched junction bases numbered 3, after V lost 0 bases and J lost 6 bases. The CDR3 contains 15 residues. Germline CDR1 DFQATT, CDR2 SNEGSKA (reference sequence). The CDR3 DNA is TGCAGTGCTAGAGACGGGGACAGGGGGCCCAATGAGCAGTTCTTC. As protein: CSARDGDRGPNEQFF.

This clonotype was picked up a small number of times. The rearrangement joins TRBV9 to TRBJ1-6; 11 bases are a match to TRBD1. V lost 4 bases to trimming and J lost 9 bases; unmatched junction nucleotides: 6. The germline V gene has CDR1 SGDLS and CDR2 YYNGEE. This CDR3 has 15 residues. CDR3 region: CASSNGQGAFSPLHF. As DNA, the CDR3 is TGTGCCAGCAGCAATGGACAGGGGGCTTTTTCACCCCTCCACTTT.

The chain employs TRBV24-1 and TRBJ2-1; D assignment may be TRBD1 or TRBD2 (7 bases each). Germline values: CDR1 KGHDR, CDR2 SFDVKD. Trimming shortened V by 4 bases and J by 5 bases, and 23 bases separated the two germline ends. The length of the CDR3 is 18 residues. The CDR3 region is CATSDPFWGRGGNNEQFF. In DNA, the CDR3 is TGTGCCACCAGTGACCCTTTTTGGGGCAGGGGGGGAAACAATGAGCAGTTCTTC.

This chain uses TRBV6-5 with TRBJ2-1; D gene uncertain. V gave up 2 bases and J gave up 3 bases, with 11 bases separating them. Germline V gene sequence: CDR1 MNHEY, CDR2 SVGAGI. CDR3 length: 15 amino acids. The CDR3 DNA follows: TGTGCCAGCAGTTACAACCGGTACAGCTACAATGAGCAGTTCTTC. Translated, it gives CASSYNRYSYNEQFF.

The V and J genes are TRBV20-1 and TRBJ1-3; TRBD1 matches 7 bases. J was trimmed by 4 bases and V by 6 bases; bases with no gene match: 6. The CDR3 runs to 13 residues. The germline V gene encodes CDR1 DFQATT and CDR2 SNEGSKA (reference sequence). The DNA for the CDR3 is TGCAGTGCCGCGGAACAGGGGGGAAACACCATATATTTT. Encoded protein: CSAAEQGGNTIYF.

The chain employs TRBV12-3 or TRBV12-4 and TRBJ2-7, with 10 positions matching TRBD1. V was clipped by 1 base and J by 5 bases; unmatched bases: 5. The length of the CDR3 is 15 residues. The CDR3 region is CASSLEGQGTDEQYF. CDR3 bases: TGTGCCAGCAGTTTAGAGGGACAGGGGACAGACGAGCAGTACTTC.

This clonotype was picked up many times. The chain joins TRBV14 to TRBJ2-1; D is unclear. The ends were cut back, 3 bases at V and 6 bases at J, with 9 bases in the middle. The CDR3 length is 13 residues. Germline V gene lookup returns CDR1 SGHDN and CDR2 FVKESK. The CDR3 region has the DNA TGTGCCAGCAGCCAGGCCTGGCTCAATGAGCAGTTCTTC. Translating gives CASSQAWLNEQFF. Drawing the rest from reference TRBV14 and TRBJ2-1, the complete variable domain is EAGVTQFPSHSVIEKGQTVTLRCDPISGHDNLYWYRRVMGKEIKFLLHFVKESKQDESGMPNNRFLAERTGGTYSTLKVQPAELEDSGVYFCASSQAWLNEQFFGPGTRLTVL.

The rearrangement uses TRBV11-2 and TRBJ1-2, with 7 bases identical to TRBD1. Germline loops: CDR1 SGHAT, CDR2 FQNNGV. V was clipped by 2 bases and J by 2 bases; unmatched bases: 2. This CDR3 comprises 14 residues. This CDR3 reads CASSLSTGNYGYTF. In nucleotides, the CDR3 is TGTGCCAGCAGCTTATCGACAGGGAACTATGGCTACACCTTC.

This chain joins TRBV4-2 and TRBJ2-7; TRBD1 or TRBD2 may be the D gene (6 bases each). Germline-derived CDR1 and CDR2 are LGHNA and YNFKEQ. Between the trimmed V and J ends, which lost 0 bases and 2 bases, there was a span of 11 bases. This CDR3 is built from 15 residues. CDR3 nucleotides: TGTGCCAGCAGCCAAGAAGGGGGGCTTCCCTACGAGCAGTACTTC. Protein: CASSQEGGLPYEQYF.

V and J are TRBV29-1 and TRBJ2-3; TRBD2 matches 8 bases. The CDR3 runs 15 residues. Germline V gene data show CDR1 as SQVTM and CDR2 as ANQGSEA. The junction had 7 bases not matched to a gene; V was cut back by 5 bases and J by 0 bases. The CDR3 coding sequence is TGCAGCGTTATACTGACTAGCGCTAGCACAGATACGCAGTATTTT. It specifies CSVILTSASTDTQYF.

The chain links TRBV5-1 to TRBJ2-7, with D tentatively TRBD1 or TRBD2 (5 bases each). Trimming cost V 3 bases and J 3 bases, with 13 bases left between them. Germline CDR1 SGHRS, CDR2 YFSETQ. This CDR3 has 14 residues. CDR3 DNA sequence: TGCGCCAGCAGCTCCTTGGGGGTGAGCTACGAGCAGTACTTC. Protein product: CASSSLGVSYEQYF.

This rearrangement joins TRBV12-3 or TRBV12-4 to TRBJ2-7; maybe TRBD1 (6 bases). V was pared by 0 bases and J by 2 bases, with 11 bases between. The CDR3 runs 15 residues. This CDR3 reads CASSLALTGPYEQYF. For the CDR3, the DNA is TGTGCCAGCAGTTTAGCGCTCACAGGGCCCTACGAGCAGTACTTC.

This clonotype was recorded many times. The CDR3 sequence is CSVPHDPSSTDTQYF. CDR3 sequence (DNA): TGCAGCGTTCCCCACGACCCCTCTAGCACAGATACGCAGTATTTT. The genes are TRBV29-1 and TRBJ2-3; D gene ambiguous. Per the germline V gene, CDR1 is SQVTM and CDR2 is ANQGSEA. The CDR3 extends over 15 amino acids. Trimming removed 5 bases from V and 0 bases from J, with 15 bases in between.

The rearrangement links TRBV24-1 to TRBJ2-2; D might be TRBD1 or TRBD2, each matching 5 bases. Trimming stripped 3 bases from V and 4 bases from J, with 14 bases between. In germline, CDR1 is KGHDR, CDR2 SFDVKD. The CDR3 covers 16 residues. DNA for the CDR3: TGTGCCACCAGTGATCCCCGGGCAGGGAGCACCGGGGAGCTGTTTTTT. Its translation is CATSDPRAGSTGELFF.

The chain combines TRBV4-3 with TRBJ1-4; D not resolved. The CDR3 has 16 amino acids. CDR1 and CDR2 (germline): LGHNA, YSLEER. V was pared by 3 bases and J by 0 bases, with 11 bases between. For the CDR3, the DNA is TGCGCCAGCAGCCACCGACTGTCTTCAACTAATGAAAAACTGTTTTTT. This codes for CASSHRLSSTNEKLFF.

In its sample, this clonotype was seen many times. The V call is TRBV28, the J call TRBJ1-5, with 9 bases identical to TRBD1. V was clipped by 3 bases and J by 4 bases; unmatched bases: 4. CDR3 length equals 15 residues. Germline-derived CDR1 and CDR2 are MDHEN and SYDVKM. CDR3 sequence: CASSLEGQGNQPQHF. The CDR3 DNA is TGTGCCAGCAGTTTGGAGGGACAGGGAAATCAGCCCCAGCATTTT.

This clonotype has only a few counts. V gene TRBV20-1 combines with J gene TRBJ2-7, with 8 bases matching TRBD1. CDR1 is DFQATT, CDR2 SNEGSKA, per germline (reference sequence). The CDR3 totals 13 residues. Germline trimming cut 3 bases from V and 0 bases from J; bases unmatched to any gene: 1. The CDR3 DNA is TGCAGTGCTAGCCAGGGGGCCTCCTACGAGCAGTACTTC. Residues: CSASQGASYEQYF.

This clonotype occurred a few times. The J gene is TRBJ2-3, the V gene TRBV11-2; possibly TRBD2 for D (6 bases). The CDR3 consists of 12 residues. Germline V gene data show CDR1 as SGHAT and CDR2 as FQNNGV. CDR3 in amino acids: CACGTSTDTQYF. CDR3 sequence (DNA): TGTGCTTGCGGGACTAGCACAGATACGCAGTATTTT.